This TCR beta chain was identified in a study of cytomegalovirus exposure and HLA in healthy donors. V was pared by 10 bases and J by 4 bases, with 6 bases of the junction left unmatched. This CDR3 comprises 13 residues. Germline V gene lookup returns CDR1 LNHDA and CDR2 SQIVND (reference sequence). Study-level results: It was reported that the classifier diagnosed cytomegalovirus status with high specificity and sensitivity in both the original and validation cohorts.

The repertoire was sequenced with immunoSEQ multiplex PCR; TCRdb's copy has only in-frame clones and lacks some. The repertoire holds roughly 130,000 clones, with around nine tenths as singletons. Of note for this clone: The antigen remains undetermined.

This chain connects TRBV19 to TRBJ1-5, with 8 bases lining up with TRBD1. The sequence came from a man aged 25-40 years in good health and CMV-seronegative. Sequenced: PBMCs. CDR3 in amino acids: CATGQGQNQPQHF. The CDR3 DNA is TGTGCCACCGGACAGGGACAAAATCAGCCCCAGCATTTT. Full variable domain (outside the CDR3, taken from reference TRBV19 and TRBJ1-5): DGGITQSPKYLFRKEGQNVTLSCEQNLNHDAMYWYRQDPGQGLRLIYYSQIVNDFQKGDIAEGYSVSREKKESFPLTVTSAQKNPTAFYLCATGQGQNQPQHFGDGTRLSIL.